A single sample is the source of the 14 T cell receptor beta chains below, sequenced in a study of Graves' ophthalmopathy and Graves' hyperthyroidism (dated by TCRdb to the late 2010s). The sample was run on an Illumina HiSeq 2000. For repertoire sequencing, the TCR beta CDR3 regions were amplified from RNA transcripts. The first round was an RT-PCR using HTBI primers with the Qiagen OneStep RT-PCR kit, and this first round was followed by a second-round multiplex PCR, then size selection and purification. TCRdb handled the public reads itself, with Q25 trimming in fastp and clone calling in MiXCR, and kept productive beta chains. For every CDR3 protein sequence, its rows merge into one entry that carries the most common genes and DNA. A total of 350,000 to 400,000 distinct CDR3 sequences appear in this sample, around 16% of them only once. The leading ten clones occupy roughly 1.4% of the sample.

The sample was peripheral blood. All receptors come from a woman aged 18-29 years with Graves' ophthalmopathy. Donor details come from another sample of the same person, matched by shared clones.

There are many counts of this clonotype. The chain couples TRBV6-2 or TRBV6-3 to TRBJ1-1; D is perhaps TRBD1 (5 bases). The V end was cut by 2 bases, the J end by 3 bases, with 10 bases between. The CDR3 runs to 14 residues. Per the germline V gene, CDR1 is MNHEY and CDR2 is SVGEGT. DNA for the CDR3: TGTGCCAGCAGTTACCGTCGCAGGGACACTGAAGCTTTCTTT. This encodes CASSYRRRDTEAFF.

This clonotype occurred many times. The chain couples TRBV6-1 to TRBJ2-7; 7 nucleotides align to TRBD1. The junction had 11 bases not matched to a gene; V was cut back by 2 bases and J by 4 bases. The CDR3 is 16 amino acids. The germline CDR1 and CDR2 sequences are MNHNS and SASEGT. The CDR3 here is CASSERGLIKTYEQYF. The CDR3 DNA reads as TGTGCCAGCAGTGAAAGGGGGCTGATCAAAACTTACGAGCAGTACTTC.

This clonotype was recorded many times. The chain combines TRBV4-2 with TRBJ2-7; D may be TRBD1 or TRBD2 (7 bases each). Trimming left V 4 bases short and J 6 bases short, with 22 bases between. Germline V gene lookup returns CDR1 LGHNA and CDR2 YNFKEQ. This CDR3 has 16 amino acids. In DNA, the CDR3 is TGTGCCAGCAGCCTTGAGGGGGCGGGAGCCCCCCGCGAGCAGTACTTC. It codes for CASSLEGAGAPREQYF.

Ten or more counts support this clonotype. The chain is built from TRBV15 and TRBJ1-1, with D possibly TRBD1 on 6 matching bases. The germline V gene has CDR1 LNHNV and CDR2 YYDKDF (reference sequence). CDR3 length: 17 residues. Between the trimmed V and J ends, which lost 1 base and 3 bases, there was a span of 18 bases. CDR3 sequence reads: CATSRGVPQGRDTEAFF. CDR3 nucleotides: TGTGCCACCAGCAGAGGAGTCCCACAGGGAAGGGACACTGAAGCTTTCTTT.

V gene TRBV7-2 combines with J gene TRBJ2-4; D gene unclear. The end of the DNA is better explained by TRBJ2-1, so the J call may be wrong. The CDR3 totals 13 residues. Germline lookup yields CDR1 SGHTA and CDR2 FQGNSA. CDR3 DNA sequence: TGTGCCAGCAGCTCCCCCCCTCCTAGAGAGCAGTTCTTC. Protein: CASSSPPPREQFF.

The CDR3 spells CASSYGLAAYEQYF. The CDR3 DNA reads TGTGCCAGCAGTTATGGACTAGCGGCCTACGAGCAGTACTTC. This rearrangement joins TRBV6-2 or TRBV6-3 to TRBJ2-7; TRBD2 aligns across 10 bases. Germline V gene data show CDR1 as MNHEY and CDR2 as SVGEGT. Trimming at V came to 3 bases and at J to 2 bases, leaving 1 base not matched to a gene. CDR3 size: 14 residues.

This clonotype occurred many times. The V and J genes are TRBV20-1 and TRBJ2-7; 8 bases match TRBD1. The J segment lost 1 base and the V segment lost 0 bases, leaving 2 bases of the junction unmatched. The germline CDR1 and CDR2 sequences are DFQATT and SNEGSKA (reference sequence). The CDR3 is 14 residues long. The CDR3 DNA is TGCAGTGCTAGAGACTGGACAGGGTCCTACGAGCAGTACTTC. Its translation: CSARDWTGSYEQYF.

V gene TRBV11-2 combines with J gene TRBJ2-7; D might be TRBD2 (6 bases). The ends were cut back, 0 bases at V and 0 bases at J, with 9 bases in the middle. This CDR3 has 15 amino acids. From germline, CDR1 is SGHAT and CDR2 FQNNGV. CDR3 sequence (DNA): TGTGCCAGCAGCTTAGATAGGGACTTCTCCTACGAGCAGTACTTC. Residues: CASSLDRDFSYEQYF.

The rearrangement links TRBV18 to TRBJ2-5, with 9 bases identical to TRBD1. The CDR3 is 16 residues long. The J segment lost 5 bases and the V segment lost 3 bases, leaving 10 bases of the junction unmatched. The germline CDR1 and CDR2 sequences are KGHSH and LQKENI. CDR3 amino acids: CASSPPPGQGLETQYF. CDR3 DNA: TGTGCCAGCTCACCCCCTCCGGGACAGGGTTTGGAGACCCAGTACTTC.

This clonotype occurred a few times. This chain connects TRBV30 to TRBJ2-5; D is perhaps TRBD1 (6 bases). Trimming pared 3 bases from V and 2 bases from J, leaving 13 bases between. The CDR3 is made up of 14 amino acids. Germline V CDR1 and CDR2: GTSNPN, SVGIG (reference sequence). The chain's CDR3 is CAWRDSGIQETQYF. The CDR3 DNA reads as TGTGCCTGGAGGGACAGCGGAATACAAGAGACCCAGTACTTC.

This clonotype was detected ten times or more. The chain links TRBV30 to TRBJ1-1, with unresolved D. Germline lookup yields CDR1 GTSNPN and CDR2 SVGIG (reference sequence). Trimming pared 0 bases from V and 10 bases from J, leaving 12 bases between. The length of the CDR3 is 12 residues. CDR3 bases: TGTGCCTGGAGTGTGAACTTTTTTGGAGCTTTCTTT. Residues: CAWSVNFFGAFF.

This clonotype occurred many times. The chain employs TRBV30 and TRBJ1-5; D unclear. The CDR3 consists of 13 residues. Germline lookup yields CDR1 GTSNPN and CDR2 SVGIG (reference sequence). Between the trimmed V and J ends, which lost 2 bases and 5 bases, there was a span of 10 bases. CDR3 coding DNA: TGTGCCTGGAGTCTCGGTTTGGATCAGCCCCAGCATTTT. Translating it yields CAWSLGLDQPQHF.

V usage is TRBV6-1 and J usage is TRBJ1-6, with TRBD1 matching over 9 bases. V shed 7 bases and J 7 bases; nucleotides not matched to a gene: 8. This CDR3 has 15 residues. Germline assignment: CDR1 MNHNS and CDR2 SASEGT. The CDR3 DNA reads TGTGCCAGCAATACACCCGGACAGGGGAATTCACCCCTCCACTTT. Translated: CASNTPGQGNSPLHF.

This clonotype occurred many times. The gene calls are TRBV5-1 and TRBJ2-7, with D tentatively TRBD1 or TRBD2 (5 bases each). Germline V gene lookup returns CDR1 SGHRS and CDR2 YFSETQ. V lost 0 bases and J lost 5, with 21 bases in between. This CDR3 is built from 17 residues. This chain's CDR3 is CASSLVRARGIRDEQYF. DNA of the CDR3: TGCGCCAGCAGCTTGGTCCGGGCCCGGGGCATACGAGACGAGCAGTACTTC.